This T cell receptor beta chain was sequenced in a study of blood T cells in healthy people across ages. This CDR3 contains 15 residues. Between the trimmed V and J ends, which lost 6 bases and 9 bases, there was a span of 18 bases. Germline V gene data show CDR1 as MNHNY and CDR2 as SVGAGI (reference sequence). Next came a second PCR, run for roughly 6 to 11 cycles, which used a sample-barcoded 5' primer along with a J-beta primer mix. A 12-random-nucleotide template-switch adaptor tagged each cDNA molecule. In TCRdb, the 5' RACE reads were re-called with MiXCR into one record per CDR3 protein. The top ten hold 15% to 20% of the sample, which has 790,000 or so distinct CDR3 sequences, around 50% seen once.

The chain is built from TRBV6-6 and TRBJ1-6; D is uncertain. What was sequenced was blood. This clonotype originated in a man older than 75 in good health. CDR3 coding DNA: TGTGCCAGCAGGCCGCTCCGGGTTCAAGGTTCACCCCTCCACTTT. It specifies CASRPLRVQGSPLHF.